This T cell receptor beta chain stems from a study of CD8+ T cells in alopecia areata. Looking at the study overall: Approximately 6-11-week-old female C3H/HeJ mice were grafted with skin from spontaneously alopecic approximately 6-12-month-old C3H/HeJ graft donors.

CDR1 is MSHET, CDR2 SYDVDS, per germline. The CDR3 is made up of 15 amino acids. J lost 7 bases, V lost 6 bases, and 7 bases had no gene match. Cells pooled from cutaneous lymph nodes were sorted on CD4, CD8alpha, NKG2D, NKG2ACE and other markers. This clone was found many times. Its antigen is still unknown. The listed genes are named as in mouse. The CDR3 end falls 3 residues outside the read, so it is completed with the germline J gene. Following extraction, RNA underwent reverse transcription to cDNA, which served as the sequencing template. Method: immunoSEQ multiplex PCR; TCRdb's copy keeps in-frame clones and lacks some. The sample presents about 270,000 clones, none singletons. General study results and limits: Relative to normal scalp, lesional scalp, especially alopecia totalis/universalis, showed higher clonality. Patients shared TCRs less clearly than mice did, possibly for HLA-related reasons. Alphabeta T cells residing in normal skin are also sequenced in scalp samples.

The chain couples TRBV29 to TRBJ1-6; 9 positions agree with TRBD1. TRBJ1-6 counts as an open reading frame of uncertain function. This sequence was found in a C3H/HeJ mouse with alopecia areata. Mice of this strain are of MHC haplotype H2-k. The specimen sequenced was CD4+ T cells sorted from a lymph node. The sequenced part of the CDR3 DNA is TGTGCTAGCAGCCGGGGACAGGGCGGAAATTCGCCC. Its protein is CASSRGQGGNSP. The whole CDR3 protein reads CASSRGQGGNSPLYF.